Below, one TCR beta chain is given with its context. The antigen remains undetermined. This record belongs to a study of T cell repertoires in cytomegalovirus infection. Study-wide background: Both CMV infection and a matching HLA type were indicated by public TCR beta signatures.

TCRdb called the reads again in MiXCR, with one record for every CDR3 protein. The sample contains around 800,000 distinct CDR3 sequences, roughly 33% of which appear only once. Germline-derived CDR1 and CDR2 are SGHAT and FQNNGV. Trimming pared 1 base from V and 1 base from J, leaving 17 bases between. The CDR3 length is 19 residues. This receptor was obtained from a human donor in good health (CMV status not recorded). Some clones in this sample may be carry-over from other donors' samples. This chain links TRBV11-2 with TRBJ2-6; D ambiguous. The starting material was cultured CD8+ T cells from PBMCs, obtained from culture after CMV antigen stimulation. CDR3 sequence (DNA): TGTGCCAGCAGCTTAGTGGCGTCAGGTTTCTTTTCTGGGGCCAACGTCCTGACTTTC. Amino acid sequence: CASSLVASGFFSGANVLTF. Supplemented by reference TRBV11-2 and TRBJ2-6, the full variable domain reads EAGVAQSPRYKIIEKRQSVAFWCNPISGHATLYWYQQILGQGPKLLIQFQNNGVVDDSQLPKDRFSAERLKGVDSTLKIQPAKLEDSAVYLCASSLVASGFFSGANVLTFGAGSRLTVL.